These 31 T cell receptor beta chains share one sample of origin, sequenced in a study of blood T cell repertoires in COVID-19. TCRdb keeps only in-frame clones here, not all; method: immunoSEQ multiplex PCR. Seen here are around 68,000 clones, roughly 81% observed once, and the top ten hold 9.2%. Material for sequencing was peripheral blood. All receptors derive from a human donor in a cohort sampled during active COVID-19.

A single count supports this clone. The J gene is TRBJ1-2, the V gene TRBV5-1; TRBD1 is a possible D gene (5 bases). The V and J ends lost 9 bases and 4 bases respectively, with 19 bases between them. The germline V gene has CDR1 SGHRS and CDR2 YFSETQ. The CDR3 consists of 14 residues. CDR3 in amino acids: CATKTETFSYGYTF. The DNA for the CDR3 is TGCGCCACCAAGACAGAGACTTTTTCCTATGGCTACACCTTC.

This clone was recorded once. V gene TRBV5-1 combines with J gene TRBJ1-2, with D hard to call. The CDR3 covers 13 residues. Germline V CDR1 and CDR2: SGHRS, YFSETQ. The V gene lost 1 base and the J gene lost 8 bases, with 12 bases spanning the gap. The CDR3 sequence: CASSLLGGWGYTF. As DNA, the CDR3 is TGCGCCAGCAGCTTGCTGGGAGGATGGGGCTACACCTTC.

This chain uses TRBV18 with TRBJ1-5; 7 nucleotides line up with TRBD1. The CDR3 is made up of 16 amino acids. Trimming took 2 bases from V and 7 from J; bases not matched to a gene: 11. From germline, CDR1 is KGHSH and CDR2 LQKENI. The chain's CDR3 is CASSPSPTGLRQPQHF. CDR3 coding DNA: TGTGCCAGCTCACCATCGCCGACAGGGTTAAGGCAGCCCCAGCATTTT.

V usage is TRBV24-1 and J usage is TRBJ2-1; D possibly corresponds to TRBD2 (5 bases). This CDR3 has 17 residues. The V gene lost 2 bases and the J gene lost 0 bases, with 13 bases spanning the gap. CDR1 KGHDR and CDR2 SFDVKD come from the germline V gene. CDR3 nucleotides: TGTGCCACCAGTGATTGGAAGCGGTCGGGCTCCTACAATGAGCAGTTCTTC. It yields the protein CATSDWKRSGSYNEQFF.

This chain uses TRBV21-1 with TRBJ2-1; TRBD1, the D gene given by the table, was not confirmed from the DNA. TRBV21-1 is a listed pseudogene. The CDR3 is made up of 17 amino acids. The CDR3 reads CASSIRPRDREANEQFF. The DNA of the CDR3 is TGTGCCAGCAGCATACGCCCCCGGGACAGGGAAGCGAATGAGCAGTTCTTC.

The chain has TRBV7-2 and TRBJ1-2; TRBD1 is a possible D gene (5 bases). Germline assignment: CDR1 SGHTA and CDR2 FQGNSA. This CDR3 is 13 amino acids long. V lost 2 bases and J lost 5, with 9 bases in between. The CDR3 DNA sequence: TGTGCCAGCAGCTTAAACGACAGATATGGCTACACCTTC. It codes for CASSLNDRYGYTF.

The genes are TRBV28 and TRBJ2-4, with TRBD2 matching 8 bases. After removal of 5 bases from V and 4 bases from J, the junction contained 13 bases not matched to a gene. The CDR3 spans 17 residues. Germline V gene lookup returns CDR1 MDHEN and CDR2 SYDVKM. The CDR3 DNA follows: TGTGCCAGCAGTCTTCAAGCGGGAGTTTGGGTGAAAAACATTCAGTACTTC. Protein product: CASSLQAGVWVKNIQYF.

As DNA, the CDR3 is TGTGCCAGTGGAGGAGGGACTACGAACACCGGGGAGCTGTTTTTT. Its protein product is CASGGGTTNTGELFF. The rearrangement links TRBV28 to TRBJ2-2, with 7 positions matching TRBD2. V was clipped by 9 bases and J by 0 bases; unmatched bases: 7. This CDR3 region has 15 residues. Germline CDR1 and CDR2: MDHEN and SYDVKM. Combining the CDR3 with reference TRBV28 and TRBJ2-2 gives the whole variable domain DVKVTQSSRYLVKRTGEKVFLECVQDMDHENMFWYRQDPGLGLRLIYFSYDVKMKEKGDIPEGYSVSREKKERFSLILESASTNQTSMYLCASGGGTTNTGELFFGEGSRLTVL.

The V call is TRBV27, the J call TRBJ2-2, with D tentatively TRBD2 (6 bases). The V gene lost 7 bases and the J gene lost 0 bases, with 21 bases spanning the gap. Looked up from germline, CDR1 is MNHEY and CDR2 is SMNVEV (reference sequence). This CDR3 spans 18 amino acids. The CDR3 is CASILQGVRGTNTGELFF. CDR3 nucleotides: TGTGCCAGCATCCTCCAAGGGGTTCGGGGGACGAACACCGGGGAGCTGTTTTTT.

This clone appeared once. The chain has TRBV2 and TRBJ1-4; perhaps TRBD1 as D (6 bases). The CDR3 has 15 residues. With 7 bases removed from V and 4 bases from J, the gap between germline ends came to 16 bases. Germline CDR1 is SNHLY and CDR2 is FYNNEI. CDR3 in amino acids: CASKKQGRDNEKLFF. DNA for the CDR3: TGTGCCAGCAAAAAACAGGGAAGGGATAATGAAAAACTGTTTTTT.

This clone was detected only a few times. CDR3 protein: CASSSRGTGVGQETQYF. In DNA form, the CDR3 reads TGTGCCAGCAGCTCGAGAGGAACGGGAGTGGGTCAAGAGACCCAGTACTTC. The chain links TRBV3-1 (or the pseudogene TRBV3-2) to TRBJ2-5; tentative D call: TRBD2 (6 bases). V lost 5 bases, J lost 2 bases, and 21 bases lay in between. This CDR3 spans 17 amino acids. The germline V gene has CDR1 LGHDT and CDR2 YNNKEL (reference sequence).

This chain links TRBV12-3 or TRBV12-4 with TRBJ2-7, with unresolved D. V was pared by 5 bases and J by 2 bases, with 10 bases between. There are 13 residues in the CDR3. For the CDR3, the DNA is TGTGCCAGCAGTCCCTACGATCCCTACGAGCAGTACTTC. Protein product: CASSPYDPYEQYF.

This chain uses TRBV12-3 or TRBV12-4 with TRBJ2-3, with D possibly matching TRBD1 (6 bases). V gave up 8 bases and J gave up 6 bases, with 15 bases separating them. There are 13 residues in the CDR3. In nucleotides, the CDR3 is TGTGCCAGCGTTGGGGCAGGGGATGATACGCAGTATTTT. It encodes CASVGAGDDTQYF.

The DNA for the CDR3 is TGTGCCAGTAGTAAGGGACTAGCGGGAGGTGAGACCCAGTACTTC. This encodes CASSKGLAGGETQYF. V usage is TRBV19 and J usage is TRBJ2-5; 15 bases fit TRBD2. V lost 4 bases, J lost 5 bases, and 2 bases stayed unmatched. This CDR3 contains 15 residues. Germline assignment: CDR1 LNHDA and CDR2 SQIVND (reference sequence).

The rearrangement uses TRBV6-5 and TRBJ1-1, with D perhaps TRBD1 (5 bases). Between the trimmed V and J ends, which lost 0 bases and 1 base, there was a span of 9 bases. Germline V gene sequence: CDR1 MNHEY, CDR2 SVGAGI. The CDR3 runs to 15 residues. CDR3 nucleotide sequence: TGTGCCAGCAGTTACTCCCGGCAGGGGAACACTGAAGCTTTCTTT. This encodes CASSYSRQGNTEAFF.

The CDR3 sequence: CASRLRQGEGNQPQHF. CDR3 nucleotide sequence: TGTGCCAGCAGATTACGACAGGGGGAAGGCAATCAGCCCCAGCATTTT. The V call is TRBV2, the J call TRBJ1-5; 9 bases match TRBD1. The trim removed 6 bases at V and 2 bases at J, leaving 8 bases unmatched. CDR3 length: 16 residues. Germline V gene sequence: CDR1 SNHLY, CDR2 FYNNEI.

This chain uses TRBV28 with TRBJ2-7; 12 bases are a match to TRBD1. The CDR3 has 15 residues. Germline V gene data show CDR1 as MDHEN and CDR2 as SYDVKM. Trimming at V came to 5 bases and at J to 4 bases, leaving 6 bases not matched to a gene. CDR3 coding DNA: TGTGCCAGCAGTGTAGGGACAGGGGGCACTTACGAGCAGTACTTC. It translates to CASSVGTGGTYEQYF.

In this sample, this clone turned up a few times. V gene TRBV28 combines with J gene TRBJ2-5; D is possibly TRBD1 (5 bases). The CDR3 is made up of 14 amino acids. V lost 2 bases to trimming and J lost 1 base, with 8 bases between them. Germline-derived CDR1 and CDR2 are MDHEN and SYDVKM. DNA of the CDR3: TGTGCCAGCAGTTTAACAGGTCCCCAAGAGACCCAGTACTTC. Translation: CASSLTGPQETQYF.

J is TRBJ2-1 and V is TRBV28; a possible D gene is TRBD2 (6 bases). V gave up 3 bases and J gave up 9 bases, with 24 bases separating them. The germline V gene has CDR1 MDHEN and CDR2 SYDVKM. CDR3 length: 17 amino acids. CDR3 region: CASSFPSIADTTLEQFF. CDR3 DNA sequence: TGTGCCAGCAGTTTTCCCTCTATAGCGGACACAACGCTTGAGCAGTTCTTC.

The chain recombines TRBV27 with TRBJ2-1; 7 nucleotides line up with TRBD2. This CDR3 has 14 residues. Unmatched junction bases numbered 11, after V lost 2 bases and J lost 13 bases. The V gene's germline CDR1 is MNHEY and CDR2 SMNVEV (reference sequence). The CDR3 DNA sequence: TGTGCCAGCAGTTTACTCTTTCCGGGGGGTCCCCAGTTCTTC. Translated: CASSLLFPGGPQFF.

The CDR3 DNA follows: TGTGCCAGTAGTATAGGACAGGGGGCAAAGTTCTTC. Its translation: CASSIGQGAKFF. The chain employs TRBV19 and TRBJ2-1; 10 nucleotides agree with TRBD1. The CDR3 spans 12 residues. After removal of 1 base from V and 14 bases from J, the junction contained 2 bases not matched to a gene. The V gene's germline CDR1 is LNHDA and CDR2 SQIVND (reference sequence).

This clone appeared once. A clone one base away is much larger, so this may be a read error. The same CDR3 can be traced to other DNA sequences in this sample. Here the CDR3 reads CASSIGRSNFYEQFF. The DNA for the CDR3 is TGTGCCAGTAGTATTGGGAGGTCTAACTTCTATGAGCAGTTCTTC. The chain uses TRBV19 and TRBJ2-1; TRBD2 might be the D (6 bases). CDR3 size: 15 residues. V was clipped by 3 bases and J by 8 bases, with 17 bases between them. Germline V gives CDR1 LNHDA, CDR2 SQIVND (reference sequence).

The chain has TRBV9 and TRBJ2-1, with D maybe TRBD2 (6 bases). Germline CDR1 is SGDLS and CDR2 is YYNGEE. The CDR3 extends over 12 amino acids. V dropped 4 bases and J dropped 7 bases, with 9 bases sitting between them. CDR3 in amino acids: CASSTSYNEQFF. The CDR3, as DNA: TGTGCCAGCAGCACTAGCTATAATGAGCAGTTCTTC.

In DNA, the CDR3 is TGTGCCAGCAGTTCTGCAGGTAGCACAGATACGCAGTATTTT. It specifies CASSSAGSTDTQYF. The gene calls are TRBV6-5 and TRBJ2-3; D uncertain. The CDR3 extends over 14 amino acids. CDR1 is MNHEY and CDR2 is SVGAGI in the germline V gene. The V gene lost 4 bases and the J gene lost 0 bases, with 8 bases spanning the gap.

This rearrangement joins TRBV27 to TRBJ1-6, with TRBD1 matching 9 bases. Germline assignment: CDR1 MNHEY and CDR2 SMNVEV (reference sequence). V lost 1 base, J lost 10 bases, and 8 bases stayed unmatched. The CDR3 covers 16 residues. CDR3: CASSLFIGTGSSPLHF. The CDR3 nucleotides read TGTGCCAGCAGTTTATTTATAGGGACAGGGTCCTCACCCCTCCACTTT.

This clone was seen only a few times. The chain carries TRBV28 and TRBJ1-2; D is possibly TRBD1 (6 bases). The CDR3 sequence is 13 residues long. V lost 6 bases and J lost 4, with 12 bases in between. Germline CDR1 is MDHEN and CDR2 is SYDVKM. The CDR3 DNA follows: TGTGCCAGCAGGACAACAGGGTCCTATGGCTACACCTTC. Residues: CASRTTGSYGYTF.

In its sample, this clone was seen a few times. The chain has TRBV5-1 and TRBJ2-1, with D possibly TRBD2 on 5 matching bases. This CDR3 comprises 16 residues. Germline V gene data show CDR1 as SGHRS and CDR2 as YFSETQ. Trimming stripped 0 bases from V and 6 bases from J, with 16 bases between. Here the CDR3 reads CASSLGADFPFNEQFF. The CDR3 DNA sequence: TGCGCCAGCAGCTTGGGGGCGGACTTTCCCTTCAATGAGCAGTTCTTC.

The DNA for the CDR3 is TGTGCCAGCAGTTTATCCTCGGAGACTACTCTCACAGATACGCAGTATTTT. Translation gives CASSLSSETTLTDTQYF. The V gene is TRBV28, the J gene TRBJ2-3, with D maybe TRBD2 (5 bases). In germline, CDR1 is MDHEN, CDR2 SYDVKM. V dropped 1 base and J dropped 2 bases, with 16 bases sitting between them. This CDR3 is 17 amino acids long.

The rearrangement uses TRBV28 and TRBJ2-7, with D possibly matching TRBD2 (6 bases). The germline CDR1 and CDR2 sequences are MDHEN and SYDVKM. V lost 3 bases to trimming and J lost 2 bases, with 11 bases between them. This CDR3 has 14 amino acids. In DNA form, the CDR3 reads TGTGCCAGCAGTTTCGACGGAGGGACCTACGAGCAGTACTTC. Amino acids: CASSFDGGTYEQYF. Using reference TRBV28 and TRBJ2-7 for the parts outside the CDR3, the full variable domain is DVKVTQSSRYLVKRTGEKVFLECVQDMDHENMFWYRQDPGLGLRLIYFSYDVKMKEKGDIPEGYSVSREKKERFSLILESASTNQTSMYLCASSFDGGTYEQYFGPGTRLTVT.

This chain connects TRBV19 to TRBJ1-1, with D unclear. The CDR3 totals 14 residues. Germline CDR1 LNHDA, CDR2 SQIVND (reference sequence). Trimming removed 8 bases at V and 1 base at J, with 14 bases between. The CDR3 DNA sequence: TGTGCCAGTTCCAGCGAGTTTACGAACACTGAAGCTTTCTTT. The encoded protein is CASSSEFTNTEAFF.

This sequence joins TRBV10-3 and TRBJ2-7; 8 bases map to TRBD2. Germline trimming cut 0 bases from V and 5 bases from J; bases unmatched to any gene: 9. The CDR3 has 16 residues. Germline CDR1 is ENHRY and CDR2 is SYGVKD. This chain's CDR3 is CAISESLGGGIDEQYF. The CDR3 nucleotides are TGTGCCATCAGTGAGTCGCTCGGGGGGGGAATAGACGAGCAGTACTTC.